This record concerns one TCR beta chain sequence. The Seattle patients, enrolled during active infection, were followed longitudinally. This record belongs to a study of blood T cell repertoires in COVID-19. Per the original methods: Reference gene primer amplification gave nucleated cell count estimates. Method: immunoSEQ multiplex PCR; TCRdb's copy keeps in-frame clones and lacks some. V and J calls and clone size follow that table, whereas D and trimming were derived from the DNA. Here the sample spans about 160,000 clones, around 82% being singletons. Source material: peripheral blood. This receptor was identified in a woman aged 40 to 50 with COVID-19, enrolled during active disease.

The CDR3 region is CASSFGQGNSPLHF. As DNA, the CDR3 is TGCGCCAGCAGCTTTGGACAGGGGAATTCACCCCTCCACTTT. V usage is TRBV5-1 and J usage is TRBJ1-6; 9 nucleotides agree with TRBD1. Germline V gene sequence: CDR1 SGHRS, CDR2 YFSETQ. The trim removed 2 bases at V and 7 bases at J, leaving 1 base unmatched. This CDR3 is built from 14 residues.